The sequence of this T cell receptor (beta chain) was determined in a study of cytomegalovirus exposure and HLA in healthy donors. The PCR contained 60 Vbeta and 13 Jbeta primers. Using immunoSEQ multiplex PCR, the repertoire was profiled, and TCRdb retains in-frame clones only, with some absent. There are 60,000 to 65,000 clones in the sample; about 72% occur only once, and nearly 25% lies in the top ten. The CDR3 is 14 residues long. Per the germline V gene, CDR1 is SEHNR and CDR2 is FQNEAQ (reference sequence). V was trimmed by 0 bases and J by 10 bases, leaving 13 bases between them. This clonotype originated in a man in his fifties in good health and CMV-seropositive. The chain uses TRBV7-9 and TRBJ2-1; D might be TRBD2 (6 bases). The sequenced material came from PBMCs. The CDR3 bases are TGTGCCAGCAGCTTAGCTGGGGGGTTTCGGGAGCAGTTCTTC. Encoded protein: CASSLAGGFREQFF.